This is a list of T cell receptor beta chains from one sample in a study of T cell responses to AZD1222 COVID-19 vaccine. Assay used: immunoSEQ multiplex PCR; TCRdb lists only in-frame clones, some missing. The data hold over 120,000 clones, with 85% to 90% observed a single time. The source was peripheral blood, collected on day 0 of AZD1222 vaccination. The receptors here all came from an adult in good health. Both conserved end residues are part of each CDR3. The D gene is left open where the match is weak. Some rows have no size entry. The others give once, few or many, or a class for an expanded clone.

D gene: .
V gene: TRBV5-1
clone size: .
J gene: TRBJ2-1
CDR3 protein: CASSLALGSYNEQFF
CDR3 DNA: TGCGCCAGCAGCTTGGCCCTGGGATCCTACAATGAGCAGTTCTTC

D gene: .
V gene: TRBV4-1
clone size: .
J gene: TRBJ1-5
CDR3 protein: CASSLTGGNQPQHF
CDR3 DNA: TGCGCCAGCAGCCTAACAGGAGGCAATCAGCCCCAGCATTTT

D gene: TRBD1
V gene: TRBV3-1/TRBV3-2
clone size: .
J gene: TRBJ2-1
CDR3 protein: CASSDRDRAYNEQFF
CDR3 DNA: TGTGCCAGCAGCGACCGGGACAGGGCATACAATGAGCAGTTCTTC

D gene: .
V gene: TRBV18
clone size: .
J gene: TRBJ2-7
CDR3 protein: CASSPARIAIVGYEQYF
CDR3 DNA: TGTGCCAGCTCACCGGCTAGGATAGCAATCGTGGGTTACGAGCAGTACTTC

D gene: .
V gene: TRBV2
clone size: .
J gene: TRBJ1-1
CDR3 protein: CASRGDTEAFF
CDR3 DNA: TGTGCCAGCCGGGGGGACACTGAAGCTTTCTTT

D gene: .
V gene: TRBV27
clone size: .
J gene: TRBJ2-5
CDR3 protein: CASSEGAQETQYF
CDR3 DNA: TGTGCCAGCAGTGAAGGGGCCCAAGAGACCCAGTACTTC

D gene: .
V gene: TRBV27
clone size: .
J gene: TRBJ2-1
CDR3 protein: CASSLGLPPHNEQFF
CDR3 DNA: TGTGCCAGCAGTCTGGGACTCCCTCCCCACAATGAGCAGTTCTTC

D gene: TRBD2
V gene: TRBV7-2
clone size: .
J gene: TRBJ2-3
CDR3 protein: CASSFTSGGGVSTDTQYF
CDR3 DNA: TGTGCCAGCAGCTTTACTAGCGGGGGAGGGGTTAGCACAGATACGCAGTATTTT

D gene: TRBD1
V gene: TRBV6-2/TRBV6-3
clone size: .
J gene: TRBJ1-1
CDR3 protein: CASRPTGVTEAFF
CDR3 DNA: TGTGCCAGCAGGCCTACAGGGGTCACTGAAGCTTTCTTT

D gene: TRBD1
V gene: TRBV19
clone size: .
J gene: TRBJ1-1
CDR3 protein: CASSPSTGYTEAFF
CDR3 DNA: TGTGCCAGTAGTCCCTCGACAGGGTATACTGAAGCTTTCTTT

D gene: .
V gene: TRBV6-5
clone size: .
J gene: TRBJ2-7
CDR3 protein: CASSKYSGGEQYF
CDR3 DNA: TGTGCCAGCAGTAAATACTCAGGGGGGGAGCAGTACTTC

D gene: .
V gene: TRBV3-1/TRBV3-2
clone size: once
J gene: TRBJ1-6
CDR3 protein: CASSQGAGHYNSPLHF
CDR3 DNA: TGTGCCAGCAGCCAAGGGGCAGGCCATTATAATTCACCCCTCCACTTT

D gene: .
V gene: TRBV4-1
clone size: .
J gene: TRBJ2-7
CDR3 protein: CASSQVILSYEQYF
CDR3 DNA: TGCGCCAGCAGCCAAGTGATTCTCTCCTACGAGCAGTACTTC

D gene: TRBD2
V gene: TRBV2
clone size: few
J gene: TRBJ2-7
CDR3 protein: CAGSPTLTSVPYEQYF
CDR3 DNA: TGTGCCGGAAGTCCCACACTTACTAGCGTCCCCTACGAGCAGTACTTC

D gene: TRBD2
V gene: TRBV24-1
clone size: .
J gene: TRBJ2-1
CDR3 protein: CATSDPLGGLGLGEQFF
CDR3 DNA: TGTGCCACCAGTGACCCCTTGGGGGGGTTAGGGCTTGGAGAGCAGTTCTTC

D gene: .
V gene: TRBV30
clone size: few
J gene: TRBJ1-4
CDR3 protein: CAWSGGRGEKLFF
CDR3 DNA: TGTGCCTGGAGTGGAGGCCGAGGAGAAAAACTGTTTTTT

D gene: .
V gene: TRBV7-9
clone size: .
J gene: TRBJ2-3
CDR3 protein: CASSLGGTDTQYF
CDR3 DNA: TGTGCCAGCAGCTTAGGAGGGACAGATACGCAGTATTTT

D gene: TRBD1
V gene: TRBV2
clone size: .
J gene: TRBJ1-4
CDR3 protein: CASDRDRGDPWTNEKLFF
CDR3 DNA: TGTGCCAGCGACCGGGACAGGGGTGACCCCTGGACTAATGAAAAACTGTTTTTT

D gene: .
V gene: TRBV28
clone size: few
J gene: TRBJ1-2
CDR3 protein: CASSFVGGAQLVYGYTF
CDR3 DNA: TGTGCCAGCAGTTTTGTAGGAGGGGCGCAATTAGTCTATGGCTACACCTTC

D gene: .
V gene: TRBV6-5
clone size: .
J gene: TRBJ2-5
CDR3 protein: CASSYTGRIQETQYF
CDR3 DNA: TGTGCCAGCAGTTACACAGGGCGAATCCAAGAGACCCAGTACTTC

D gene: .
V gene: TRBV9
clone size: .
J gene: TRBJ2-3
CDR3 protein: CASSVVMGGTDTQYF
CDR3 DNA: TGTGCCAGCAGCGTAGTTATGGGAGGCACAGATACGCAGTATTTT

D gene: .
V gene: TRBV5-1
clone size: .
J gene: TRBJ2-6
CDR3 protein: CASSNVGAGANVLTF
CDR3 DNA: TGCGCCAGCAGCAACGTAGGGGCTGGGGCCAACGTCCTGACTTTC

D gene: .
V gene: TRBV16
clone size: once
J gene: TRBJ1-2
CDR3 protein: CASTQGSYGYTF
CDR3 DNA: TGTGCCAGCACCCAGGGGTCCTATGGCTACACCTTC

D gene: .
V gene: TRBV2
clone size: .
J gene: TRBJ1-2
CDR3 protein: CASSEGSSAVGGYTF
CDR3 DNA: TGTGCCAGCAGTGAAGGGAGTTCCGCCGTTGGGGGCTACACCTTC

D gene: TRBD2
V gene: TRBV5-1
clone size: .
J gene: TRBJ2-2
CDR3 protein: CASSLAENSGRIGTGELFF
CDR3 DNA: TGCGCCAGCAGCTTGGCCGAGAATAGCGGGAGAATCGGCACCGGGGAGCTGTTTTTT

D gene: .
V gene: TRBV2
clone size: .
J gene: TRBJ1-1
CDR3 protein: CASSDSGSTFF
CDR3 DNA: TGTGCCAGCAGTGATTCAGGGTCTACTTTCTTT

D gene: TRBD2
V gene: TRBV13
clone size: .
J gene: TRBJ2-3
CDR3 protein: CASSLFSGGTTDTQYF
CDR3 DNA: TGTGCCAGCAGCTTATTTAGCGGGGGGACCACAGATACGCAGTATTTT

D gene: .
V gene: TRBV5-6
clone size: .
J gene: TRBJ2-7
CDR3 protein: CASSPVPGDEQYF
CDR3 DNA: TGTGCCAGCAGCCCGGTACCGGGGGATGAGCAGTACTTC

D gene: TRBD1
V gene: TRBV18
clone size: .
J gene: TRBJ1-6
CDR3 protein: CASSPRTGGRGSPLHF
CDR3 DNA: TGTGCCAGCTCACCACGGACAGGGGGCCGTGGTTCACCCCTCCACTTT

D gene: .
V gene: TRBV7-8
clone size: .
J gene: TRBJ1-5
CDR3 protein: CASSRDSNQPQHF
CDR3 DNA: TGTGCCAGCAGCCGGGACAGCAATCAGCCCCAGCATTTT

D gene: TRBD2
V gene: TRBV6-5
clone size: .
J gene: TRBJ2-5
CDR3 protein: CASWRAGGGETQYF
CDR3 DNA: TGTGCCAGCTGGAGAGCGGGGGGTGGAGAGACCCAGTACTTC

D gene: .
V gene: TRBV3-1/TRBV3-2
clone size: .
J gene: TRBJ2-3
CDR3 protein: CASSHIRDSSDTQYF
CDR3 DNA: TGTGCCAGCAGCCACATACGGGACTCCTCGGATACGCAGTATTTT

D gene: .
V gene: TRBV5-1
clone size: .
J gene: TRBJ1-4
CDR3 protein: CASSFGTPGGEKLFF
CDR3 DNA: TGCGCCAGCAGCTTCGGGACACCCGGAGGTGAAAAACTGTTTTTT

D gene: TRBD2
V gene: TRBV7-2
clone size: .
J gene: TRBJ2-5
CDR3 protein: CASSLLAAQETQYF
CDR3 DNA: TGTGCCAGCAGCCTACTAGCGGCCCAAGAGACCCAGTACTTC

D gene: .
V gene: TRBV2
clone size: .
J gene: TRBJ1-5
CDR3 protein: CASRAIHGPNQPQHF
CDR3 DNA: TGTGCCAGCAGAGCAATACACGGGCCCAATCAGCCCCAGCATTTT

D gene: .
V gene: TRBV7-2
clone size: .
J gene: TRBJ1-5
CDR3 protein: CASSSFGEPQHF
CDR3 DNA: TGTGCCAGCAGCTCCTTCGGGGAGCCCCAGCATTTT

D gene: .
V gene: TRBV28
clone size: .
J gene: TRBJ1-1
CDR3 protein: CASSSTVRVTEAFF
CDR3 DNA: TGTGCCAGCAGTTCCACTGTTCGTGTAACTGAAGCTTTCTTT

D gene: .
V gene: TRBV4-2
clone size: few
J gene: TRBJ2-7
CDR3 protein: CASSQERATDYEQYF
CDR3 DNA: TGTGCCAGCAGCCAAGAACGAGCTACGGACTACGAGCAGTACTTC

D gene: TRBD1
V gene: TRBV6-5
clone size: .
J gene: TRBJ1-6
CDR3 protein: CASSYLGQVNSPLHF
CDR3 DNA: TGTGCCAGCAGTTACTTGGGACAGGTTAATTCACCCCTCCACTTT

D gene: .
V gene: TRBV2
clone size: .
J gene: TRBJ1-4
CDR3 protein: CASSDTDGEKLFF
CDR3 DNA: TGTGCCAGCAGTGACACGGACGGTGAAAAACTGTTTTTT

D gene: TRBD2
V gene: TRBV5-1
clone size: .
J gene: TRBJ2-7
CDR3 protein: CASSLSGGYNEQYF
CDR3 DNA: TGCGCCAGCAGCTTGTCGGGGGGTTACAACGAGCAGTACTTC

D gene: .
V gene: TRBV4-1
clone size: .
J gene: TRBJ1-5
CDR3 protein: CASSQFTGGSQPQHF
CDR3 DNA: TGCGCCAGCAGCCAGTTCACGGGAGGGAGTCAGCCCCAGCATTTT

D gene: TRBD2
V gene: TRBV5-1
clone size: .
J gene: TRBJ2-7
CDR3 protein: CASSLATGGISYEQYF
CDR3 DNA: TGCGCCAGCAGCTTGGCCACCGGGGGGATCTCCTACGAGCAGTACTTC

D gene: .
V gene: TRBV19
clone size: .
J gene: TRBJ1-5
CDR3 protein: CASNTPNGQGRQPQHF
CDR3 DNA: TGTGCCAGTAATACACCTAATGGGCAGGGACGTCAGCCCCAGCATTTT

D gene: TRBD1
V gene: TRBV6-5
clone size: .
J gene: TRBJ2-7
CDR3 protein: CASSYRWTGKLEQYF
CDR3 DNA: TGTGCCAGCAGTTACCGTTGGACAGGCAAACTCGAGCAGTACTTC

D gene: TRBD1
V gene: TRBV10-3
clone size: .
J gene: TRBJ1-1
CDR3 protein: CAISESTGWSTEAFF
CDR3 DNA: TGTGCTATCAGTGAGTCGACAGGGTGGAGCACTGAAGCTTTCTTT

D gene: .
V gene: TRBV2
clone size: .
J gene: TRBJ1-1
CDR3 protein: CASSVEGMGTEAFF
CDR3 DNA: TGTGCCAGCAGTGTGGAGGGTATGGGCACTGAAGCTTTCTTT

D gene: .
V gene: TRBV19
clone size: .
J gene: TRBJ2-7
CDR3 protein: CASSIGYGTAAYEQYF
CDR3 DNA: TGTGCCAGTAGTATAGGTTACGGGACGGCAGCCTACGAGCAGTACTTC

D gene: TRBD1
V gene: TRBV19
clone size: .
J gene: TRBJ2-2
CDR3 protein: CASSKATGYLGELFF
CDR3 DNA: TGTGCCAGTAGTAAAGCGACAGGGTATCTTGGGGAGCTGTTTTTT